This T cell receptor (beta chain) was sequenced for a study of T cell repertoires in cytomegalovirus infection. As for this clonotype: Its antigen is not identified.

TCRdb reanalysed the reads using MiXCR and keeps one entry per CDR3 protein. The table includes some 500,000 distinct CDR3 sequences, approximately 40% detected once. The sequencing here drew on cultured PBMCs, taken from culture after CMV antigen stimulation. The TCR sequence derives from a human donor in good health (CMV status not recorded). Some clones in this sample may be carry-over from other donors' samples.

The CDR3 region has the DNA TGTGCCAGCAGCCCACTCTCCCCGGGCTATGGCTACACCTTC. Translated, it gives CASSPLSPGYGYTF. The V call is TRBV5-5, the J call TRBJ1-2; no definite D call. This CDR3 spans 14 amino acids. The germline V and J ends were trimmed by 4 bases and 4 bases, with 14 bases remaining between them. The germline CDR1 and CDR2 sequences are SGHKS and YYEKEE (reference sequence).